The clone carrying this T cell receptor beta chain occurred a few times. The antigen remains undetermined. Through Arm-PCR of CDR3 regions and iRepertoire HTBI primers, TCR beta libraries were built. In the source study's methods: Detected in the samples were around 62 TRBV and over twelve TRBJ segments. MiXCR, applied by TCRdb to the multiplex PCR reads, yields one record per CDR3 protein. Clone size and V and J calls follow TCRdb, not the original study. The data show 400,000 to 450,000 distinct CDR3 sequences, with 20% to 25% seen just once and approximately 25% held by the top ten. V was trimmed by 7 bases and J by 2 bases, leaving 10 bases between them. This CDR3 spans 13 amino acids. Time point indicated: persistent/refractory GD, antithyroid drugs over 5 years with positive TRAb. From RNA extracted from PBMCs, the TCR library was made. The sample belongs to a study of regulatory T cells in long-lasting Graves disease.

Study results and limitations: New patients shared more than 950 public clonotypes, and persistent patients shared more, with under 3,500.

This sequence joins TRBV12-3 or TRBV12-4 and TRBJ2-3; a weak D match, TRBD1 (6 bases). The sequence came from a female donor with Graves disease. This specimen consisted of peripheral blood mononuclear cells (PBMCs), obtained when the disease was refractory, from a patient treated with antithyroid drugs. This chain's CDR3 is CASNRGNTDTQYF. The CDR3 region has the DNA TGTGCCAGCAATAGGGGGAACACAGATACGCAGTATTTT.